The TCR beta chain under discussion was sequenced for a study of cytomegalovirus exposure and HLA in healthy donors. In its sample, this clone was seen once. The CDR3 is made up of 17 amino acids. Use of 60 Vbeta and 13 Jbeta primers characterized the PCR. Profiled with immunoSEQ multiplex PCR; TCRdb holds only in-frame clones, not every one. The data contain 130,000 to 150,000 clones, 75% to 80% of them singletons. The clonotype originates from a woman younger than 30 in good health and CMV-seropositive. Sequenced: PBMCs. The chain has TRBV21-1 and TRBJ2-5; the D call TRBD2 from the table was never checked on the DNA. TRBV21-1 is described as a pseudogene. The CDR3 is CASSKMSVREMEETQYF. The CDR3 nucleotides are TGTGCCAGCAGCAAGATGAGTGTGAGGGAAATGGAAGAGACCCAGTACTTC.